This T cell receptor beta chain stems from a study of T-cell memory formation after mild COVID-19. Whole-study context: Clustering of TCRs was largely donor specific. General observations from the study: CD4+ contracting clones were found mainly in CM and EM, and CD8+ ones in EMRA. Some SARS-CoV-2-responding clones were already detected in memory before infection.

Concerning this clonotype itself: Its antigen is unknown.

From 5'RACE with constant-segment primers came TCR alpha and TCR beta cDNA libraries that carried sample barcodes and UMIs. TCRdb re-called the 5' RACE reads through MiXCR, storing one row per CDR3 protein. The table lists approximately 500,000 distinct CDR3 sequences, approximately 23% of them singletons. This CDR3 region has 14 residues. Germline trimming cut 3 bases from V and 7 bases from J; bases unmatched to any gene: 4. This rearrangement joins TRBV12-3 or TRBV12-4 to TRBJ2-1; 9 nucleotides line up with TRBD2. What was sequenced was PBMCs or a T cell subset sorted from them (not recorded which). This TCR was recovered from an adult woman who had mild COVID-19 (a few samples of this study predate the infection). Cell type and time point are not known. Written as DNA, the CDR3 is TGTGCCAGCAGTTTTAGCGGGAGAGTAAATGAGCAGTTCTTC. This codes for CASSFSGRVNEQFF.